This is a list of T cell receptor beta chains from one sample in a study of beta chain features in type 1 diabetes. Only in-frame clones appear in the TCRdb table, and some are missing; sequencing was by immunoSEQ multiplex PCR. The table records under 950,000 clones, 17% of them present only once. Sequenced input: naive CD4+ T cells from blood. The receptors here all came from a woman aged 18-30 years in good health. Each CDR3 is given with its conserved first and last residue. A D gene is named only where the DNA matches it firmly. Clone size appears in some rows only: once, few, many, or a class for an expanded clone.

CDR3aa: CASSQQTGPYNEQFF
CDR3nt: TGTGCCAGCAGCCAGCAGACGGGACCCTACAATGAGCAGTTCTTC
abundance: few
d_gene: -
len: 15
v_gene: TRBV5-4
j_gene: TRBJ2-1

CDR3aa: CASSVVGLGSYNEQFF
CDR3nt: TGTGCCAGCAGCGTAGTCGGACTCGGATCCTACAATGAGCAGTTCTTC
abundance: few
d_gene: -
len: 16
v_gene: TRBV9
j_gene: TRBJ2-1

CDR3aa: CASSPPGTLYGYTF
CDR3nt: TGTGCCAGCTCCCCGCCGGGGACCCTCTATGGCTACACCTTC
abundance: few
d_gene: -
len: 14
v_gene: TRBV18
j_gene: TRBJ1-2

CDR3aa: CASSYRAEQETQYF
CDR3nt: TGTGCCAGCAGTTACAGGGCAGAACAAGAGACCCAGTACTTC
abundance: -
d_gene: -
len: 14
v_gene: TRBV6-7
j_gene: TRBJ2-5

CDR3aa: CASSLVSSSRELFF
CDR3nt: TGTGCCAGCAGCTTAGTGTCAAGCTCCCGGGAGCTGTTTTTT
abundance: -
d_gene: -
len: 14
v_gene: TRBV11-2
j_gene: TRBJ2-2

CDR3aa: CASSFASQETQYF
CDR3nt: TGTGCCAGCAGCTTTGCGTCGCAAGAGACCCAGTACTTC
abundance: -
d_gene: -
len: 13
v_gene: TRBV7-6
j_gene: TRBJ2-5

CDR3aa: CSGRQGNGYTF
CDR3nt: TGCAGCGGGAGACAGGGGAATGGCTACACCTTC
abundance: -
d_gene: TRBD1
len: 11
v_gene: TRBV29-1
j_gene: TRBJ1-2

CDR3aa: CASSLDRATNTGELFF
CDR3nt: TGTGCCAGCAGCTTGGACAGGGCAACGAACACCGGGGAGCTGTTTTTT
abundance: few
d_gene: TRBD1
len: 16
v_gene: TRBV7-9
j_gene: TRBJ2-2

CDR3aa: CASSPWGQYEQYF
CDR3nt: TGTGCCAGTAGCCCGTGGGGGCAGTACGAGCAGTACTTC
abundance: -
d_gene: -
len: 13
v_gene: TRBV19
j_gene: TRBJ2-7

CDR3aa: CASSPGQGTYNEQFF
CDR3nt: TGTGCCAGCTCGCCGGGACAGGGGACCTACAATGAGCAGTTCTTC
abundance: few
d_gene: TRBD1
len: 15
v_gene: TRBV18
j_gene: TRBJ2-1

CDR3aa: CASSPPGGEDEQYF
CDR3nt: TGTGCCAGCAGTCCCCCCGGGGGGGAAGACGAGCAGTACTTC
abundance: -
d_gene: TRBD2
len: 14
v_gene: TRBV28
j_gene: TRBJ2-7

CDR3aa: CASSIGTGDQPQHF
CDR3nt: TGTGCCAGCAGCATAGGGACAGGGGATCAGCCCCAGCATTTT
abundance: -
d_gene: TRBD1
len: 14
v_gene: TRBV7-8
j_gene: TRBJ1-5

CDR3aa: CASSQVRTSGRETQYF
CDR3nt: TGCGCCAGCAGCCAAGTGAGGACTAGCGGGAGGGAGACCCAGTACTTC
abundance: -
d_gene: TRBD2
len: 16
v_gene: TRBV5-4
j_gene: TRBJ2-5

CDR3aa: CASSGGYGYTF
CDR3nt: TGTGCCAGCAGCGGTGGGTATGGCTACACCTTC
abundance: few
d_gene: -
len: 11
v_gene: TRBV7-9
j_gene: TRBJ1-2

CDR3aa: CASSLPREGYEQYF
CDR3nt: TGTGCCAGCAGTTTACCTCGGGAGGGATACGAGCAGTACTTC
abundance: few
d_gene: TRBD2
len: 14
v_gene: TRBV28
j_gene: TRBJ2-7

CDR3aa: CASSDGTSGRGIEQFF
CDR3nt: TGTGCCAGCAGCGACGGGACTAGCGGGAGAGGTATTGAGCAGTTCTTC
abundance: -
d_gene: TRBD2
len: 16
v_gene: TRBV7-9
j_gene: TRBJ2-1

CDR3aa: CATSGGLAGQETQYF
CDR3nt: TGTGCCACCAGCGGAGGACTAGCGGGACAAGAGACCCAGTACTTC
abundance: -
d_gene: TRBD2
len: 15
v_gene: TRBV15
j_gene: TRBJ2-5

CDR3aa: CASSIDHRDQPQHF
CDR3nt: TGTGCCAGTAGTATAGATCATAGGGATCAGCCCCAGCATTTT
abundance: -
d_gene: -
len: 14
v_gene: TRBV19
j_gene: TRBJ1-5